Here is one T cell receptor (beta chain) with its context. A single record per CDR3 protein comes from TCRdb applying MiXCR to the 5' RACE reads. The sample carries approximately 41,000 distinct CDR3 sequences, less than 30% recorded once. The memory fraction was CD4+CD45RO+CD25- cells. V was clipped by 5 bases and J by 0 bases, with 11 bases between them. Germline CDR1 MNHEY, CDR2 SVGAGI. The CDR3 contains 14 residues. Sequencing was performed on memory CD4+ T cells sorted from a lymph node. Subset denoted: memory CD4+ T cells, CD4+CD45RO+CD25-. This receptor was identified in a female donor with breast cancer. The chain carries TRBV6-5 and TRBJ2-7; D ambiguous. The CDR3 coding sequence is TGTGCCAGCAGTACCTCCAGAAGCTCCTACGAGCAGTACTTC. Its translation: CASSTSRSSYEQYF.